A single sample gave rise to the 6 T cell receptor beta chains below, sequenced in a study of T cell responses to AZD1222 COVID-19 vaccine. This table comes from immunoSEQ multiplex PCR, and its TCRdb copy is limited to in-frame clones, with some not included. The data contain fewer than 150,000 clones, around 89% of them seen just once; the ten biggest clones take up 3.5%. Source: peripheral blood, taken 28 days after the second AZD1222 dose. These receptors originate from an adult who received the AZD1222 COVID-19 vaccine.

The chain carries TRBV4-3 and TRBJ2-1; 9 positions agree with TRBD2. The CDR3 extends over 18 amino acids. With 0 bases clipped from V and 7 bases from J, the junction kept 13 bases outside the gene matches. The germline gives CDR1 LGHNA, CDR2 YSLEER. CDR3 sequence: CASSQDWGAGGERNEQFF. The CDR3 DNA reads TGCGCCAGCAGCCAAGATTGGGGAGCGGGGGGAGAGAGGAATGAGCAGTTCTTC.

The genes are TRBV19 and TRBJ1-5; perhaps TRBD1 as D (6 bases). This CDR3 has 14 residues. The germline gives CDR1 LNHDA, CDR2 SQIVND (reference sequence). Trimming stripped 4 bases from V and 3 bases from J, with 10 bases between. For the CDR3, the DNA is TGTGCCAGTAGTAACCACAGGGCCAATCAGCCCCAGCATTTT. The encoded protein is CASSNHRANQPQHF.

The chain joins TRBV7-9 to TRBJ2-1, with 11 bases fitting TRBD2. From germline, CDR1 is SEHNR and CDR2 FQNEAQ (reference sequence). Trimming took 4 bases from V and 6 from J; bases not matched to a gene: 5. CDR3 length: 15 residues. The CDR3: CASSSGTSGFNEQFF. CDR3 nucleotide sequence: TGTGCCAGCAGCTCCGGGACTAGCGGCTTCAATGAGCAGTTCTTC.

The CDR3 sequence is CASNPGSEQYF. In nucleotides, the CDR3 is TGTGCCAGCAACCCAGGGAGTGAGCAGTACTTC. The rearrangement joins TRBV2 to TRBJ2-7, with D possibly called TRBD1 or TRBD2 (5 bases each). Germline CDR1 is SNHLY and CDR2 is FYNNEI. V shed 7 bases and J shed 7 bases, with 11 bases lying between them. This CDR3 comprises 11 residues.

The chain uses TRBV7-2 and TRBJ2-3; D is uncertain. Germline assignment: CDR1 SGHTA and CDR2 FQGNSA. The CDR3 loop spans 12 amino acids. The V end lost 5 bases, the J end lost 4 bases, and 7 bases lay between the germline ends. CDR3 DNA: TGTGCCAGCAGCCGCACCCCAGATACGCAGTATTTT. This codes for CASSRTPDTQYF.

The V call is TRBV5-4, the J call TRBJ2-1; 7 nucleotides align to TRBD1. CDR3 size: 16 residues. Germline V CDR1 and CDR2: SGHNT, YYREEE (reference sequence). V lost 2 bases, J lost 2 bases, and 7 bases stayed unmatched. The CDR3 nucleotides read TGTGCCAGCAGCTTTTCGGCAGGGGGTGCCTACAATGAGCAGTTCTTC. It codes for CASSFSAGGAYNEQFF.